The 13 T cell receptor beta chains given below trace back to one sample, sequenced in a study of shared clonotypes between healthy human individuals. Profiled with immunoSEQ multiplex PCR; TCRdb holds only in-frame clones, not every one. The sample includes about 2.4 million clones, approximately 92% of them seen just once. The sample was naive CD4+ T cells sorted from blood. Indicated subset: CD45RA+ positively selected. The receptor source for this set is a man aged 18 to 29 in good health.

This clone was picked up one time. The junction shows a germline mismatch at one end, possibly a read error. The rearrangement uses TRBV4-1 and TRBJ2-3; D possibly uses TRBD1 or TRBD2 (5 bases each). CDR3 length: 13 amino acids. Per the germline V gene, CDR1 is MGHRA and CDR2 is YSYEKL. Here the CDR3 DNA reads TGCGCCAGCAGCCCGTCGGTACGGGACCGCCTCCATTTT. Translated, it gives CASSPSVRDRLHF.

This clone was observed a few times. The chain recombines TRBV7-3 with TRBJ1-1; D is unresolved. CDR3 length: 14 amino acids. Trimming removed 1 base at V and 1 base at J, with 7 bases between. CDR1 and CDR2 from the germline V gene are SGHTA and FQGTGA. The CDR3 loop is CASSLNGRNTEAFF. The CDR3, as DNA: TGTGCCAGCAGCTTAAATGGCAGGAACACTGAAGCTTTCTTT.

J is TRBJ2-1 and V is TRBV9; 9 bases map to TRBD2. The CDR3 consists of 17 residues. V was pared by 2 bases and J by 0 bases, with 6 bases of the junction left unmatched. The germline V gene has CDR1 SGDLS and CDR2 YYNGEE. CDR3 DNA sequence: TGTGCCAGCAGCGTCCTAGCGGGGACTGGCTCCTACAATGAGCAGTTCTTC. Protein sequence: CASSVLAGTGSYNEQFF.

The rearrangement links TRBV6-6 to TRBJ2-1, with unresolved D. CDR1 and CDR2 (germline): MNHNY, SVGAGI (reference sequence). V lost 10 bases and J lost 2, with 12 bases in between. The CDR3 extends over 13 amino acids. The DNA of the CDR3 is TGTGCCACCCACCCCTTCGCCTACAATGAGCAGTTCTTC. This encodes CATHPFAYNEQFF.

This clone occurred a few times. The CDR3 is CASSISDRVVGQPQHF. The CDR3 DNA reads as TGTGCCAGTAGTATCTCCGACAGGGTGGTTGGACAGCCCCAGCATTTT. The chain joins TRBV19 to TRBJ1-5, with 7 bases aligning to TRBD1. Germline V lookup: CDR1 LNHDA, CDR2 SQIVND (reference sequence). This CDR3 spans 16 amino acids. J lost 7 bases, V lost 3 bases, and 12 bases had no gene match.

V and J are TRBV5-1 and TRBJ2-2; 7 bases fit TRBD2. Germline V CDR1 and CDR2: SGHRS, YFSETQ. The CDR3 runs to 13 residues. The V segment lost 4 bases and the J segment 7 bases; nucleotides outside the gene matches: 4. This CDR3 reads CASSRGDLGELFF. The DNA for the CDR3 is TGCGCCAGCAGCCGGGGGGATCTCGGGGAGCTGTTTTTT. Supplemented by reference TRBV5-1 and TRBJ2-2, the full variable domain reads KAGVTQTPRYLIKTRGQQVTLSCSPISGHRSVSWYQQTPGQGLQFLFEYFSETQRNKGNFPGRFSGRQFSNSRSEMNVSTLELGDSALYLCASSRGDLGELFFGEGSRLTVL.

The chain combines TRBV2 with TRBJ2-4; 11 bases are a match to TRBD2. The junction had 4 bases not matched to a gene; V was cut back by 4 bases and J by 11 bases. CDR1 and CDR2 (germline): SNHLY, FYNNEI. The CDR3 consists of 13 residues. The chain's CDR3 is CASSGLAGGVQYF. The CDR3 nucleotides read TGTGCCAGCAGTGGGCTAGCGGGGGGCGTTCAGTACTTC. Filled out from reference TRBV2 and TRBJ2-4, the complete variable domain reads EPEVTQTPSHQVTQMGQEVILRCVPISNHLYFYWYRQILGQKVEFLVSFYNNEISEKSEIFDDQFSVERPDGSNFTLKIRSTKLEDSAMYFCASSGLAGGVQYFGAGTRLSVL.

The chain employs TRBV27 and TRBJ1-2; weak D call: TRBD1 (5 bases). The V gene's germline CDR1 is MNHEY and CDR2 SMNVEV (reference sequence). Trimming removed 5 bases at V and 2 bases at J, with 12 bases between. This CDR3 has 14 amino acids. The CDR3 bases are TGTGCCAGCAGTCCCGACAGCAACAACTATGGCTACACCTTC. Translated, it gives CASSPDSNNYGYTF.

CDR3 region: CASSSRLTRGLSNQPQHF. As DNA, the CDR3 is TGTGCCAGCAGCTCCAGATTGACCAGGGGGCTTAGCAATCAGCCCCAGCATTTT. This chain joins TRBV5-8 and TRBJ1-5; 8 bases align to TRBD1. The CDR3 covers 18 residues. Germline-derived CDR1 and CDR2 are SGHTS and YDEGEE. V trimming: 3 bases; J trimming: 0 bases; junction bases outside the gene matches: 11.

The CDR3 nucleotides are TGTGCCAGCAGTCTCCGACAGAAAACGGGAAACACCATATATTTT. This translates into CASSLRQKTGNTIYF. The J gene is TRBJ1-3, the V gene TRBV28, with D maybe TRBD1 (5 bases). V gave up 5 bases and J gave up 4 bases, with 15 bases separating them. This CDR3 is 15 amino acids long. The V gene's germline CDR1 is MDHEN and CDR2 SYDVKM.

This clone has a single count. The chain has TRBV19 and TRBJ2-1; no clear D. The CDR3 covers 16 residues. CDR1 is LNHDA and CDR2 is SQIVND in the germline V gene (reference sequence). Trimming stripped 0 bases from V and 2 bases from J, with 11 bases between. The CDR3 protein is CASSIEGIDTYNEQFF. For the CDR3, the DNA is TGTGCCAGTAGTATAGAAGGGATCGATACCTACAATGAGCAGTTCTTC. Complete variable domain (other parts from reference TRBV19 and TRBJ2-1): DGGITQSPKYLFRKEGQNVTLSCEQNLNHDAMYWYRQDPGQGLRLIYYSQIVNDFQKGDIAEGYSVSREKKESFPLTVTSAQKNPTAFYLCASSIEGIDTYNEQFFGPGTRLTVL.

The chain joins TRBV6-1 to TRBJ2-7, with TRBD1 as a possible D gene (6 bases). From germline, CDR1 is MNHNS and CDR2 SASEGT. This CDR3 has 15 residues. The ends were cut back, 6 bases at V and 2 bases at J, with 17 bases in the middle. CDR3 nucleotides: TGTGCCAGCAGCAAGGGGACAACGTTTACCTACGAGCAGTACTTC. Its translation is CASSKGTTFTYEQYF.

Worth noting for this clone: Other DNA sequences from this sample encode an identical CDR3 as well. The V call is TRBV5-1, the J call TRBJ2-2, with D unresolved. The CDR3 runs to 14 residues. Germline V lookup: CDR1 SGHRS, CDR2 YFSETQ. The V and J ends lost 0 bases and 0 bases respectively, with 3 bases between them. CDR3 nucleotide sequence: TGCGCCAGCAGCTTGGAAGCGAACACCGGGGAGCTGTTTTTT. It translates to CASSLEANTGELFF.